Listed below are T cell receptor beta chains from one sample, sequenced in a study of control samples from healthy donors and cancer patients. Repertoires were generated with immunoSEQ multiplex PCR, while TCRdb's copy carries only in-frame clones and drops some. The sample has some 70,000 clones; about 83% are singletons. The sequenced sample was blood. These receptors were collected from a man in his 60s in good health. CDR3s include the opening cysteine and the closing phenylalanine or tryptophan. Fields, in order: V gene, clone size, CDR3 protein. Rows give clone size only sometimes, using once, few, many, or a class for an expanded clone.

V: TRBV11-2
size: -
CDR3: CASSLESGKNSPLHF

V: TRBV28
size: -
CDR3: CASSQNQPQHF

V: TRBV14
size: -
CDR3: CASSRKDSSANTGELFF

V: TRBV6-6
size: few
CDR3: CASRNRDTQYF

V: TRBV24-1
size: -
CDR3: CATSDSGSQETQYF

V: TRBV9
size: -
CDR3: CASSVRGGSTDTQYF

V: TRBV5-6
size: -
CDR3: CASRDTGGSYNEQFF

V: TRBV6-1
size: once
CDR3: CASSGHTGTGNEKLFF

V: TRBV5-1
size: -
CDR3: CASSGLSGDYGYTF

V: TRBV6-2/TRBV6-3
size: few
CDR3: CASSYSSRGMSEQYF

V: TRBV19
size: -
CDR3: CASLDPSGTLNQPQHF

V: TRBV30
size: -
CDR3: CAWSIRQKEKLFF

V: TRBV15
size: -
CDR3: CATSRWSGTQETQYF

V: TRBV11-2
size: -
CDR3: CASSPLRTSASGRVYEQYF

V: TRBV27
size: -
CDR3: CASSFSTGGSGANVLTF

V: TRBV5-8
size: -
CDR3: CVSSLALSGSPNTGELFF

V: TRBV30
size: few
CDR3: CAGNREVGQPQHF

V: TRBV4-1
size: -
CDR3: CASSQDGLAGSSYEQYF

V: TRBV5-1
size: -
CDR3: CASSLGTASNQPQHF

V: TRBV30
size: -
CDR3: CAWSPDRDTEAFF

V: TRBV29-1
size: -
CDR3: CSVLLAGGLSNTGELFF

V: TRBV30
size: -
CDR3: CAWSKGTAYNEQFF

V: TRBV10-3
size: -
CDR3: CATRIGATNEKLFF

V: TRBV19
size: -
CDR3: CASRRGQGENQPQHF

V: TRBV2
size: -
CDR3: CASSEMTGVGNQPQHF

V: TRBV21-1
size: -
CDR3: CASSKRVPTGWFF

V: TRBV7-7
size: -
CDR3: CASSATSGKYNEQFF

V: TRBV5-5
size: once
CDR3: CASSPHPNTEAFF

V: TRBV6-5
size: once
CDR3: CASLNPPVGTGELFF

V: TRBV18
size: -
CDR3: CASSPSDTQYF

V: TRBV5-1
size: -
CDR3: CASSFGHSNTGELFF

V: TRBV6-2/TRBV6-3
size: few
CDR3: CASSYSAWGGSSGELFF

V: TRBV6-5
size: -
CDR3: CASRAGRGAYEQYF

V: TRBV5-1
size: -
CDR3: CASSPAPRSTDTQYF

V: TRBV12-3/TRBV12-4
size: -
CDR3: CASSLSRDSEAFF

V: TRBV10-3
size: once
CDR3: CAIGLGQVLGGELFF

V: TRBV7-6
size: few
CDR3: CASSSLQGSNEKLFF

V: TRBV28
size: -
CDR3: CASRRLAGNEQFF

V: TRBV7-8
size: -
CDR3: CASSLDLGDTQYF

V: TRBV7-3
size: -
CDR3: CASSFVDGLPDTQYF

V: TRBV30
size: -
CDR3: CAWSRNRDNEKLFF

V: TRBV19
size: -
CDR3: CASRPIAGQESTDTQYF

V: TRBV11-2
size: -
CDR3: CASKSGTGLSGELFF

V: TRBV12-3/TRBV12-4
size: many
CDR3: CASSQTGHRGYTF

V: TRBV11-2
size: -
CDR3: CASSMTRSSSYNEQFF

V: TRBV5-1
size: -
CDR3: CASSLEGSGSSYNEQFF

V: TRBV6-6
size: few
CDR3: CASSSDSNYGYTF

V: TRBV5-8
size: -
CDR3: CASSLVGQGQPQHF

V: TRBV27
size: -
CDR3: CASSRTGNYNEQFF

V: TRBV13
size: -
CDR3: CASSLGAGGAYEQYF

V: TRBV4-2
size: once
CDR3: CASSQETMRGNTGELFF

V: TRBV5-1
size: -
CDR3: CASSLNTATYEQYF